This T cell receptor beta chain was retrieved from a study of cytomegalovirus exposure and HLA in healthy donors. Looking at the study overall: It was reported in a later analysis that the approximately 120 validation repertoires used the same platform as the approximately 620 first-cohort repertoires. Findings and limits, study-wide: Reports credit the classifier with highly specific, highly sensitive diagnosis of cytomegalovirus status. In vitro testing confirmed a few CMV-associated chains as specific for CMV antigens. Cytomegalovirus association was listed for around 180 TCR beta chains.

TCRdb keeps only in-frame clones here, not all; method: immunoSEQ multiplex PCR. The table has 180,000 or so clones, about 89% seen once. Notes on this clone: What it binds is unknown.

From germline, CDR1 is MNHEY and CDR2 SVGAGI. Unmatched junction bases numbered 6, after V lost 4 bases and J lost 2 bases. CDR3 length: 16 residues. The sequencing sample was made of PBMCs. The chain has TRBV6-5 and TRBJ2-3; TRBD2 matches at 10 bases. This receptor was taken from a man aged 30 to 39 in good health and CMV-seropositive. The chain's CDR3 is CASSSLAGGLTDTQYF. The CDR3 DNA is TGTGCCAGCAGTTCATTAGCGGGGGGCCTCACAGATACGCAGTATTTT.